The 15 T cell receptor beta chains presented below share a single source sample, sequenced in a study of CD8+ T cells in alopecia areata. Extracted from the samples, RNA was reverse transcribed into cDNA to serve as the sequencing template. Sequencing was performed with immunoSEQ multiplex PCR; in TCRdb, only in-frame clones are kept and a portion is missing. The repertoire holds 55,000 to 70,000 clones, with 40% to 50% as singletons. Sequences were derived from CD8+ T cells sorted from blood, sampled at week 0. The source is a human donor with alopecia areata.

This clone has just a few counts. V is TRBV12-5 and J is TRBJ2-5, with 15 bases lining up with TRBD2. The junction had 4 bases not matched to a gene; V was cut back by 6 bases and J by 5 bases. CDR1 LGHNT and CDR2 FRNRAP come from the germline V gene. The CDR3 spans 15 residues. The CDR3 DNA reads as TGTGCTAGTGGCGAGGGGACTAGCGGGAGGGAGACCCAGTACTTC. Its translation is CASGEGTSGRETQYF.

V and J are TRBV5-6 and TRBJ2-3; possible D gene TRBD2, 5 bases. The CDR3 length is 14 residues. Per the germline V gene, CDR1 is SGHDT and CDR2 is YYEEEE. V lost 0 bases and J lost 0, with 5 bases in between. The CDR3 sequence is CASSLGTSTDTQYF. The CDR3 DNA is TGTGCCAGCAGCTTGGGGACTAGCACAGATACGCAGTATTTT.

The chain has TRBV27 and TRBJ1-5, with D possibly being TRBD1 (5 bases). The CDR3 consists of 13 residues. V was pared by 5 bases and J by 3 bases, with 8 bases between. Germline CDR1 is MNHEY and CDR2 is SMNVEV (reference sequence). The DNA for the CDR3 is TGTGCCAGCAGTCCAGGGTACAATCAGCCCCAGCATTTT. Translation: CASSPGYNQPQHF.

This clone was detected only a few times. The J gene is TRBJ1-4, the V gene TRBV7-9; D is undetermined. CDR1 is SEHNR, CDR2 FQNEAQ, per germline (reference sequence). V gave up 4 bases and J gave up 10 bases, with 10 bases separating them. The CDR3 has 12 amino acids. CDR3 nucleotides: TGTGCCAGCAGCTCTCCCGAGGGAAAACTGTTTTTT. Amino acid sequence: CASSSPEGKLFF.

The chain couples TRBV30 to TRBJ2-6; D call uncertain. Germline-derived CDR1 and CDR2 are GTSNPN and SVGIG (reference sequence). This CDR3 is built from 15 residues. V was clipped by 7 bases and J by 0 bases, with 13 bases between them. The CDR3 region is CASAPGVSGANVLTF. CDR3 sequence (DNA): TGTGCCTCGGCACCCGGAGTCTCTGGGGCCAACGTCCTGACTTTC.

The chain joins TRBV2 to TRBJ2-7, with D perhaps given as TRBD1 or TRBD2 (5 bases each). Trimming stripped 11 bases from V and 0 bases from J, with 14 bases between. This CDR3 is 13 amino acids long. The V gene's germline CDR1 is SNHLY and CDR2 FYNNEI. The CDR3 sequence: CAGRDGSSYEQYF. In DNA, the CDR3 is TGTGCCGGCCGGGACGGAAGCTCCTACGAGCAGTACTTC.

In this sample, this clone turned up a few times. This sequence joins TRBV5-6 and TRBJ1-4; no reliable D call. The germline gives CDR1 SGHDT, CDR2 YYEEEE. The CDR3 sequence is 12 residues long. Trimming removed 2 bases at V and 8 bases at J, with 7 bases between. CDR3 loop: CASSLEREKLFF. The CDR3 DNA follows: TGTGCCAGCAGCTTAGAGCGGGAAAAACTGTTTTTT.

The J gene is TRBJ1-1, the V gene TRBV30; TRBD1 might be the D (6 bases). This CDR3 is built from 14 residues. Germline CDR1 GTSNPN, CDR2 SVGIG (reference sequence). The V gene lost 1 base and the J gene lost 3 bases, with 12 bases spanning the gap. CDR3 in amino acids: CAWSAGQGYTEAFF. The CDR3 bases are TGTGCCTGGAGTGCAGGGCAGGGGTACACTGAAGCTTTCTTT.

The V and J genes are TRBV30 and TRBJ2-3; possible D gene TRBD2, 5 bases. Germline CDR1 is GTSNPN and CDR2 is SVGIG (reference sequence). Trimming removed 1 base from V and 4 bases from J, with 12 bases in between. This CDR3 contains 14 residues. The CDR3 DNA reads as TGTGCCTGGAGTGGCGGAGGTGGGGCAGATACGCAGTATTTT. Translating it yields CAWSGGGGADTQYF.

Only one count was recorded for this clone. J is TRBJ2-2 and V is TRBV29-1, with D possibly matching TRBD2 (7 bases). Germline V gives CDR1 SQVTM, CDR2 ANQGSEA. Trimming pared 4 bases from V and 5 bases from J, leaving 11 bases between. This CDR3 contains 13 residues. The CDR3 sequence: CSVGGGGTGELFF. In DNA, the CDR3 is TGCAGCGTTGGGGGAGGGGGTACCGGGGAGCTGTTTTTT.

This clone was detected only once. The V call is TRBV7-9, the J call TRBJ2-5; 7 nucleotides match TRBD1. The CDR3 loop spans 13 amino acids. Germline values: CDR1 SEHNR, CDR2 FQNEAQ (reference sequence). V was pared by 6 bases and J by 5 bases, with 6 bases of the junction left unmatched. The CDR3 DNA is TGTGCCAGCAGACGACAGGGCGGGGAGACCCAGTACTTC. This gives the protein CASRRQGGETQYF.

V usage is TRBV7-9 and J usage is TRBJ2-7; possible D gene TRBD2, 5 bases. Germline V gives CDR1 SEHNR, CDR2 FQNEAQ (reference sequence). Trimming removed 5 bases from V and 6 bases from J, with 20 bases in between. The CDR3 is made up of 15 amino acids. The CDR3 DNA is TGTGCCAGCAGCCCTACCCTCGGGGAAAAGGGCGAGCAGTACTTC. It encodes CASSPTLGEKGEQYF.

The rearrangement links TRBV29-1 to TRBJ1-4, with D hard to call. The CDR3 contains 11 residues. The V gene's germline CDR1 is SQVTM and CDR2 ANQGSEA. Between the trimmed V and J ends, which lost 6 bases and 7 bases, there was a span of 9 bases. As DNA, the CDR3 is TGCAGCGTAAGACATTCTGAAAAACTGTTTTTT. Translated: CSVRHSEKLFF. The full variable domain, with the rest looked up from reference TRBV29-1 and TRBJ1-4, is SAVISQKPSRDICQRGTSLTIQCQVDSQVTMMFWYRQQPGQSLTLIATANQGSEATYESGFVIDKFPISRPNLTFSTLTVSNMSPEDSSIYLCSVRHSEKLFFGSGTQLSVL.

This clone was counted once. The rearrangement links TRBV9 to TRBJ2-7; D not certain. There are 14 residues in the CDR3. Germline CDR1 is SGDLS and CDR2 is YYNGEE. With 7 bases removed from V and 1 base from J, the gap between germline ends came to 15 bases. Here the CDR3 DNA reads TGTGCCAGCGCGCCTCGCATTTCATCCTACGAGCAGTACTTC. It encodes CASAPRISSYEQYF.

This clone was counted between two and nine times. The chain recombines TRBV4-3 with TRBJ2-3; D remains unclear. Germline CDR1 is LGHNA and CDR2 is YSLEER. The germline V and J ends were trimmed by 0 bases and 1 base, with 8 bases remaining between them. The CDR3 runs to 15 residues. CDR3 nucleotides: TGCGCCAGCAGCCAAGATAGGGTAGGCACAGATACGCAGTATTTT. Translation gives CASSQDRVGTDTQYF.